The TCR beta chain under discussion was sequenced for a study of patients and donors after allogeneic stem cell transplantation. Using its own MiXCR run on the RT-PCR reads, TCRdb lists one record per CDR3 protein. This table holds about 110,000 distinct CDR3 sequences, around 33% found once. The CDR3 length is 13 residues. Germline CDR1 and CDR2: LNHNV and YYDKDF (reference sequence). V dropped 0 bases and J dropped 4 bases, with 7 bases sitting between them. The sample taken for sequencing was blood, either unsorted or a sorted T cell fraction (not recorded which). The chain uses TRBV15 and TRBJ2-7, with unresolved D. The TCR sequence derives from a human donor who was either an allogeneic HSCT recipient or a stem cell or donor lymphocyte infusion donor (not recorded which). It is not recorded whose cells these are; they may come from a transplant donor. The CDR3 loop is CATSRDLGYEQYF. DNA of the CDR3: TGTGCCACCAGCAGAGATCTAGGGTACGAGCAGTACTTC. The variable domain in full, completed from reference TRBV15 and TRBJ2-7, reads DAMVIQNPRYQVTQFGKPVTLSCSQTLNHNVMYWYQQKSSQAPKLLFHYYDKDFNNEADTPDNFQSRRPNTSFCFLDIRSPGLGDTAMYLCATSRDLGYEQYFGPGTRLTVT.